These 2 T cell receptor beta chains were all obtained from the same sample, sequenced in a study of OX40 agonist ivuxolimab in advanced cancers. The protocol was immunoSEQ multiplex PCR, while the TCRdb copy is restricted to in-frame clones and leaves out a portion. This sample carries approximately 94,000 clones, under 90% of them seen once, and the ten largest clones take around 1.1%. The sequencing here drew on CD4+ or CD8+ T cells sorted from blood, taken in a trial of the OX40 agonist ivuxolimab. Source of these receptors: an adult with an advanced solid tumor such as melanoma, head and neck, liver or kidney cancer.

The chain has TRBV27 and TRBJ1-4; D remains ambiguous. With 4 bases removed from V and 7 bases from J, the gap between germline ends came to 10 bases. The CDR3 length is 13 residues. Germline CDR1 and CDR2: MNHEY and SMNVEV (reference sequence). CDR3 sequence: CASSWSSGEKLFF. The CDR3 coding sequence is TGTGCCAGCAGTTGGTCGTCAGGTGAAAAACTGTTTTTT.

This CDR3 is CASSPQGLGTEAFF. In DNA form, the CDR3 reads TGTGCCAGCAGTCCACAGGGGTTGGGCACTGAAGCTTTCTTT. The chain joins TRBV2 to TRBJ1-1; 7 bases fit TRBD1. CDR1 is SNHLY, CDR2 FYNNEI, per germline. J lost 4 bases, V lost 5 bases, and 7 bases had no gene match. The CDR3 covers 14 residues.